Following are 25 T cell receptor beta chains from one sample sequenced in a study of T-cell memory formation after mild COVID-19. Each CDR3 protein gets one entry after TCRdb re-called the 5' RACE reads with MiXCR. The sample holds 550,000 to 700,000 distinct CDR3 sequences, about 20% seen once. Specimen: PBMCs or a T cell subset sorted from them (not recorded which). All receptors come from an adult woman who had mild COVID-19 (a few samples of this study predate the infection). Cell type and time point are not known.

The CDR3 is CSAARTSGRNEQFF. CDR3 DNA sequence: TGCAGTGCTGCCCGGACTAGCGGGAGGAATGAGCAGTTCTTC. This sequence joins TRBV20-1 and TRBJ2-1, with 14 bases fitting TRBD2. The trim removed 5 bases at V and 7 bases at J, leaving 4 bases unmatched. The germline V gene has CDR1 DFQATT and CDR2 SNEGSKA (reference sequence). This CDR3 has 14 amino acids.

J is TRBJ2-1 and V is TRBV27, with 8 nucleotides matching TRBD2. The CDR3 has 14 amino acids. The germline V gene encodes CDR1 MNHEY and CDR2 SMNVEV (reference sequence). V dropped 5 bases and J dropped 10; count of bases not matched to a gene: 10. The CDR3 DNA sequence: TGTGCCAGCAGTGCCGGGACTAGAGGTATAGAGCAGTTCTTC. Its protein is CASSAGTRGIEQFF.

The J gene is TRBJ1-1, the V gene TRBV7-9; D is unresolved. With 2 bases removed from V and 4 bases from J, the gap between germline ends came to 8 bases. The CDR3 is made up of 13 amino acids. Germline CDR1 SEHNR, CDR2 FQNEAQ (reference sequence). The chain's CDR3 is CASSLRGATEAFF. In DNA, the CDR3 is TGTGCCAGCAGCTTACGGGGTGCCACTGAAGCTTTCTTT.

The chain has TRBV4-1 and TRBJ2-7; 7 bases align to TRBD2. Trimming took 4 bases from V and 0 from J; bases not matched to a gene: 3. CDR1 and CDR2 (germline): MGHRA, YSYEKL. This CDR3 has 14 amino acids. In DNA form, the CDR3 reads TGCGCCAGCAGCCTGAGGACTAGCTCCTACGAGCAGTACTTC. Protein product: CASSLRTSSYEQYF.

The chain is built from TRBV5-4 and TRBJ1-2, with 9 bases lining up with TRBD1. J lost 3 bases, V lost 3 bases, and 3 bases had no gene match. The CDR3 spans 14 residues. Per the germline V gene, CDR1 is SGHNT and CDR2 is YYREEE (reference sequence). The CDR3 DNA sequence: TGTGCCAGCAGCTGGAGACAGGGGGACTATGGCTACACCTTC. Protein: CASSWRQGDYGYTF.

The CDR3 here is CSATEGGGDSYEQYF. The CDR3, as DNA: TGCAGTGCTACTGAGGGGGGAGGGGACTCCTACGAGCAGTACTTC. The chain joins TRBV20-1 to TRBJ2-7; tentatively, D is TRBD2 (7 bases). The CDR3 loop spans 15 amino acids. Per germline, CDR1 DFQATT and CDR2 SNEGSKA (reference sequence). The V gene lost 4 bases and the J gene lost 0 bases, with 16 bases spanning the gap.

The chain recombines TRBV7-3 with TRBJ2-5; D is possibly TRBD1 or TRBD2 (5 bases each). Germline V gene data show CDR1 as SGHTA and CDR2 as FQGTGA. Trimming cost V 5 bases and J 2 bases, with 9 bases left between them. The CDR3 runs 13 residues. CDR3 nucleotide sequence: TGTGCCAGCAGCGGGGGTCATCAAGAGACCCAGTACTTC. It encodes CASSGGHQETQYF.

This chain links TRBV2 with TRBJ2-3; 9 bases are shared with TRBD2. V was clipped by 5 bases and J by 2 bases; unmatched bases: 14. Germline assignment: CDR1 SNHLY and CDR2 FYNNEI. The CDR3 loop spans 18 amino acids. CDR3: CASSLVGPIAGVTDTQYF. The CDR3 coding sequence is TGTGCCAGCAGTCTCGTGGGACCGATAGCGGGGGTCACAGATACGCAGTATTTT. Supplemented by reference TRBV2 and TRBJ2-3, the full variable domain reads EPEVTQTPSHQVTQMGQEVILRCVPISNHLYFYWYRQILGQKVEFLVSFYNNEISEKSEIFDDQFSVERPDGSNFTLKIRSTKLEDSAMYFCASSLVGPIAGVTDTQYFGPGTRLTVL.

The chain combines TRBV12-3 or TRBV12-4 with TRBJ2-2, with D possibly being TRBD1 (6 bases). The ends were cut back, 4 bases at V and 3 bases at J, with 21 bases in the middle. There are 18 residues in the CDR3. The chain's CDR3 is CASSSRFRASGDTGELFF. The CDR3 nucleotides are TGTGCCAGCAGTTCAAGGTTCCGGGCGTCAGGGGACACCGGGGAGCTGTTTTTT.

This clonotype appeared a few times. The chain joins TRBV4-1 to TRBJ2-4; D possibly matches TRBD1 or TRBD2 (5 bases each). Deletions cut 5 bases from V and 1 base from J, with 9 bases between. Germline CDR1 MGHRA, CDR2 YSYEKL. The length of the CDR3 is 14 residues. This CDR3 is CASSGGFAKNIQYF. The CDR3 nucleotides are TGCGCCAGCAGCGGGGGTTTTGCCAAAAACATTCAGTACTTC.

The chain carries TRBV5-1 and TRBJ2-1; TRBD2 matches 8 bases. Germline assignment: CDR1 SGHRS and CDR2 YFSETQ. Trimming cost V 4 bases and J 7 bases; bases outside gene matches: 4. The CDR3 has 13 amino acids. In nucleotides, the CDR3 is TGCGCCAGCAGCGAAGGACTAGCAAATGAGCAGTTCTTC. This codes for CASSEGLANEQFF. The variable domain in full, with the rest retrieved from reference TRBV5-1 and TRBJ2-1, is KAGVTQTPRYLIKTRGQQVTLSCSPISGHRSVSWYQQTPGQGLQFLFEYFSETQRNKGNFPGRFSGRQFSNSRSEMNVSTLELGDSALYLCASSEGLANEQFFGPGTRLTVL.

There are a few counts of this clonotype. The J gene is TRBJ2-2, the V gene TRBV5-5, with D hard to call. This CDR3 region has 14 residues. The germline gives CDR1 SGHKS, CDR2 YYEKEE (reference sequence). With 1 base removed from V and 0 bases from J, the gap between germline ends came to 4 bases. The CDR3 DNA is TGTGCCAGCAGCTTGTCCACGAACACCGGGGAGCTGTTTTTT. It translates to CASSLSTNTGELFF.

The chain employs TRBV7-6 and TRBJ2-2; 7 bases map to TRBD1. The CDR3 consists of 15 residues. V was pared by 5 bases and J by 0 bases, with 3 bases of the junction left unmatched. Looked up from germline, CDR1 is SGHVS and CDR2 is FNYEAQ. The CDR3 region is CASSRGTANTGELFF. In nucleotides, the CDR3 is TGTGCCAGCAGCAGGGGGACAGCGAACACCGGGGAGCTGTTTTTT.

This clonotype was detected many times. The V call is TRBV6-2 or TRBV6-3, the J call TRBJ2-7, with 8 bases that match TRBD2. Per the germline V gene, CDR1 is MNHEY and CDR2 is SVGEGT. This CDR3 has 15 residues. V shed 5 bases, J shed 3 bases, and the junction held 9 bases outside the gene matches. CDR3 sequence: CASSTPAGARYEQYF. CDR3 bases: TGTGCCAGCAGTACCCCAGCGGGAGCCCGCTACGAGCAGTACTTC.

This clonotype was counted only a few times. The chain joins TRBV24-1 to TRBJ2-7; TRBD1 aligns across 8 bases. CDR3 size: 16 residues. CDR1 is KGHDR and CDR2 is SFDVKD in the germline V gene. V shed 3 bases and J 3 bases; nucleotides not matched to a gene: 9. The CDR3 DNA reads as TGTGCCACCAGTGATCCCGACAGGGGCGGCTACTACGAGCAGTACTTC. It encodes CATSDPDRGGYYEQYF.

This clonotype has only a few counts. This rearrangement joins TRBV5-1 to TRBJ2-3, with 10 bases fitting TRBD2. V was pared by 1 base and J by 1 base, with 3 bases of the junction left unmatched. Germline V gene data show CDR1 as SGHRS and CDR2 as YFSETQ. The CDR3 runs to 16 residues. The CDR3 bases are TGCGCCAGCAGCTTGCTAGGGACTAGCGGCACAGATACGCAGTATTTT. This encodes CASSLLGTSGTDTQYF.

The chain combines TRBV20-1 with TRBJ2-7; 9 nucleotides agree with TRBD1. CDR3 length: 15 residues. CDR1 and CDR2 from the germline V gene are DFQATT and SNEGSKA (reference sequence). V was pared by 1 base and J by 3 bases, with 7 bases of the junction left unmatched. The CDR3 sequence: CSARVQDRGYYEQYF. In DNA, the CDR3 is TGCAGTGCTAGAGTCCAGGACAGGGGATACTACGAGCAGTACTTC.

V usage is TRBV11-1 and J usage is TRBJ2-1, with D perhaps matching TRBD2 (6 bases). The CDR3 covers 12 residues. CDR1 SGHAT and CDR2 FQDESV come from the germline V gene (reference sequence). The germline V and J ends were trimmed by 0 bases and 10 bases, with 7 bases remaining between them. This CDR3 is CASSLARGEQFF. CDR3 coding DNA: TGTGCCAGCAGCTTAGCGCGGGGCGAGCAGTTCTTC. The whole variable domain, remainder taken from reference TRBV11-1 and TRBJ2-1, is EAEVAQSPRYKITEKSQAVAFWCDPISGHATLYWYRQILGQGPELLVQFQDESVVDDSQLPKDRFSAERLKGVDSTLKIQPAELGDSAMYLCASSLARGEQFFGPGTRLTVL.

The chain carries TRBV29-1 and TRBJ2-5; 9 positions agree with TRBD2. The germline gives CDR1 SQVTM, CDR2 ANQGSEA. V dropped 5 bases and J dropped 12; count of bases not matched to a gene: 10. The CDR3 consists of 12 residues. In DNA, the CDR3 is TGCAGCGTTTCTCTAGCGGGAAGAGAGGAGTACTTC. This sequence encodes CSVSLAGREEYF.

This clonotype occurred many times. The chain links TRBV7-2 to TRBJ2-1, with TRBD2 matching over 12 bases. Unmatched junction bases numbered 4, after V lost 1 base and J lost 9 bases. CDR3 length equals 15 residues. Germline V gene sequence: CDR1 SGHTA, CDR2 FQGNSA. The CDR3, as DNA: TGTGCCAGCAGCTTAGGACTAGCGGGAGCCGGTGAGCAGTTCTTC. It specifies CASSLGLAGAGEQFF.

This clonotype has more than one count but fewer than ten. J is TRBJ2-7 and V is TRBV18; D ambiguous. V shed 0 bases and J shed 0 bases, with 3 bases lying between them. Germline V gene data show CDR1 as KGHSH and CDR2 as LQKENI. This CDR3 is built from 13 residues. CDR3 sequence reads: CASSPPISYEQYF. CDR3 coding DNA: TGTGCCAGCTCACCACCGATCTCCTACGAGCAGTACTTC.

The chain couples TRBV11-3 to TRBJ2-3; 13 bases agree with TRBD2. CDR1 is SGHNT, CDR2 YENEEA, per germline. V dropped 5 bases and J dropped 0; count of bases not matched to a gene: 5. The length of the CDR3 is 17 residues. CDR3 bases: TGTGCCAGCAGCAGGACTAGCGGGAGCAAGAGCACAGATACGCAGTATTTT. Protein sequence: CASSRTSGSKSTDTQYF.

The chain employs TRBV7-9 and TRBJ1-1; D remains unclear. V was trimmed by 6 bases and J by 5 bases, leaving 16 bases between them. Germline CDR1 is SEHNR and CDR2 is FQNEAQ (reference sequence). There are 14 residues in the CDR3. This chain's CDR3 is CASRIGRARTEAFF. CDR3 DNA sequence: TGTGCCAGCAGAATCGGACGGGCACGGACTGAAGCTTTCTTT.

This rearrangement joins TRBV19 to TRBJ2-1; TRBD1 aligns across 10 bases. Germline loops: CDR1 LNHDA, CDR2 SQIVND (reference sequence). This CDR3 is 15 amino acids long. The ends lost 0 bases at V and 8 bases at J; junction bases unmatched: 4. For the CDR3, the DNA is TGTGCCAGTAGTATAGATTGGGGACAGGGGTATGAGCAGTTCTTC. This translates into CASSIDWGQGYEQFF.

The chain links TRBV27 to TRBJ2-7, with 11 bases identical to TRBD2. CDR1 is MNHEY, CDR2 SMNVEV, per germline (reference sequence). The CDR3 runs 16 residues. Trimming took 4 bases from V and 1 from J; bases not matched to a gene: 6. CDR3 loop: CASSSIAGGLSYEQYF. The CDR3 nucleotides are TGTGCCAGCAGTTCGATAGCGGGGGGGCTTTCCTACGAGCAGTACTTC.